The T cell receptor (beta chain) described here comes from a study of Tregs in tolerant kidney transplant recipients. Background on the study: CD4+CD25+CD127- cells came from roughly 3-day belatacept mixed lymphocyte reactions, some with approximately five-day graft donor restimulation.

Per the germline V gene, CDR1 is SGHDT and CDR2 is YYEEEE. Trimming removed 1 base from V and 4 bases from J, with 11 bases in between. The CDR3 is 14 amino acids. Sequencing used immunoSEQ multiplex PCR; TCRdb keeps in-frame clones, though not all of them. The sample has more than 25,000 clones, 82% seen once; the top ten hold approximately 2%. Overall study findings and caveats: This study did not directly address biological reproducibility. Few patients were studied, so findings need validation in larger groups.

There are a few counts of this clone. Its cognate antigen is unknown. The receptor comes from a human donor in good health. Sequencing used Tregs from blood cultured with allogeneic cells. V gene TRBV5-6 combines with J gene TRBJ2-5; maybe TRBD1 (5 bases). In DNA form, the CDR3 reads TGTGCCAGCAGCTTGACTGGGGCGAGAGAGACCCAGTACTTC. Translation gives CASSLTGARETQYF.